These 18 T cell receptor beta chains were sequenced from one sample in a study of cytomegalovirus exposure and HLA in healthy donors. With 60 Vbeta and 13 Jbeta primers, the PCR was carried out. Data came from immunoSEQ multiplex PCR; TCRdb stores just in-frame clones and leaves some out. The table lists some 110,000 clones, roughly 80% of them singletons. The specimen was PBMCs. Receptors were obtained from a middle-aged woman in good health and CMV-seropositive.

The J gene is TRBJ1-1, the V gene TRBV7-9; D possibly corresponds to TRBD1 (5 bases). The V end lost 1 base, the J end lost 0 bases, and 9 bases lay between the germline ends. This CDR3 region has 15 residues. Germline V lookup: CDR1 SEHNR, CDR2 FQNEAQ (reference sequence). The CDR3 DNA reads TGTGCCAGCAGCTTAGAGACAGCCCTGAACACTGAAGCTTTCTTT. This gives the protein CASSLETALNTEAFF.

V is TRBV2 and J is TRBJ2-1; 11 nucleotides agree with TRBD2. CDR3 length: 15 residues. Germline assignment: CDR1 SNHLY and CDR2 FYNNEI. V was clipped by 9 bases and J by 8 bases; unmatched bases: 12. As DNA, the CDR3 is TGTGCCAGTCAACGTAGCGGGGGGGCTCTCGATGAGCAGTTCTTC. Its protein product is CASQRSGGALDEQFF.

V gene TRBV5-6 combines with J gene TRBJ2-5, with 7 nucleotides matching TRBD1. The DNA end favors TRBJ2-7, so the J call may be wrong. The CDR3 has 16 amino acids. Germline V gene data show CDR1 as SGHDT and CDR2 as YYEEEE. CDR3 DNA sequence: TGTGCCAGCAGCTCCGGCCCCGGCCAGGGGGTTTACGAGCAGTACTTC. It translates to CASSSGPGQGVYEQYF.

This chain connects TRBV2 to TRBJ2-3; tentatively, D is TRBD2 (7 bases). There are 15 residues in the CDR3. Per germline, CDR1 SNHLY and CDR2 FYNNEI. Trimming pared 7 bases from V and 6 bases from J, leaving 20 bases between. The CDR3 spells CASIVWRGGSDTQYF. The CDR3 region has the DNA TGTGCCAGCATTGTTTGGAGGGGGGGGTCGGATACGCAGTATTTT.

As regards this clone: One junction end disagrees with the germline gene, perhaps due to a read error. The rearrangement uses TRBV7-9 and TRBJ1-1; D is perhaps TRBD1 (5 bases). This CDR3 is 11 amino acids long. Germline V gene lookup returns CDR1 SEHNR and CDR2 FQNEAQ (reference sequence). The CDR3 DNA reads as TGTTCCAGCAGCTTCCGGAGGGGAGCTTTCTTT. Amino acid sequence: CSSSFRRGAFF. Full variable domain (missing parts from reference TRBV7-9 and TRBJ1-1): DTGVSQNPRHKITKRGQNVTFRCDPISEHNRLYWYRQTLGQGPEFLTYFQNEAQLEKSRLLSDRFSAERPKGSFSTLEIQRTEQGDSAMYLCSSSFRRGAFFGQGTRLTVV.

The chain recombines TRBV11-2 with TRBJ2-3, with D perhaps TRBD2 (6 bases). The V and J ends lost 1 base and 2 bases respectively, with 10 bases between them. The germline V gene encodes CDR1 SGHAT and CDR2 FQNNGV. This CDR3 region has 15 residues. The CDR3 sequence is CASSLGRAFTDTQYF. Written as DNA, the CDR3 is TGTGCCAGCAGCTTAGGGAGGGCCTTCACAGATACGCAGTATTTT.

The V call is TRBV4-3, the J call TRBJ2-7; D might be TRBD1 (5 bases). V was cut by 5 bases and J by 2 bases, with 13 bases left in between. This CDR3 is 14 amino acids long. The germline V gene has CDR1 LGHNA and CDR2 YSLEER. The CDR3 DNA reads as TGCGCCAGCAGCGAAGGCCAGGGTCCCTACGAGCAGTACTTC. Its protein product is CASSEGQGPYEQYF.

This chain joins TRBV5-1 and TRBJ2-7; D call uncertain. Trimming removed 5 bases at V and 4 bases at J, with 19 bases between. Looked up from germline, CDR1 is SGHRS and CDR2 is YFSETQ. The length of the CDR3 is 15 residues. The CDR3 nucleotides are TGCGCCAGCAGAGAGAGACACCTTTCAAATTACGAGCAGTACTTC. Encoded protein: CASRERHLSNYEQYF.

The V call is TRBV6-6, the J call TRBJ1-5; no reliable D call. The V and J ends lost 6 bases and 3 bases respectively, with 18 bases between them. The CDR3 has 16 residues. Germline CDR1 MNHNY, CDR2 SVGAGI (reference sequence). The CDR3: CASRSLRGSLNQPQHF. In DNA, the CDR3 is TGTGCCAGCAGGTCCCTTAGAGGGTCCCTCAATCAGCCCCAGCATTTT.

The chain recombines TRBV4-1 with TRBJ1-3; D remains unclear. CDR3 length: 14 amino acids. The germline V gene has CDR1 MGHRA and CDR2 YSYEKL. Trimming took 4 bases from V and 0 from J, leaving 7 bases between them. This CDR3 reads CASSRAFSGNTIYF. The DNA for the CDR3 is TGCGCCAGCAGCCGAGCCTTCTCTGGAAACACCATATATTTT.

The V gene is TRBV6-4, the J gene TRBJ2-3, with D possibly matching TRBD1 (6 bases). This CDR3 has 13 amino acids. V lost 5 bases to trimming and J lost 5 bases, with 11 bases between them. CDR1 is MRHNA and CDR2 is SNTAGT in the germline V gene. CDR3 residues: CASSRQGRDTQYF. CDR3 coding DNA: TGTGCCAGCAGTCGGCAGGGGAGAGATACGCAGTATTTT.

The CDR3 reads CASSELYRAGPEQYF. CDR3 coding DNA: TGTGCCAGCAGCGAATTATACCGGGCGGGACCCGAGCAGTACTTC. The chain joins TRBV7-6 to TRBJ2-7, with a tentative D call TRBD2 (6 bases). The V gene's germline CDR1 is SGHVS and CDR2 FNYEAQ. CDR3 length equals 15 residues. With 5 bases removed from V and 6 bases from J, the gap between germline ends came to 20 bases.

The CDR3 DNA sequence: TGTGCCAGCAGTTACTTCGGACAGGGCACCGGGGAGCTGTTTTTT. This gives the protein CASSYFGQGTGELFF. The chain carries TRBV6-5 and TRBJ2-2, with 8 bases matching TRBD1. With V trimmed by 1 base and J by 4 bases, 2 bases remained unmatched. The CDR3 runs to 15 residues. Germline CDR1 reads MNHEY; CDR2 reads SVGAGI.

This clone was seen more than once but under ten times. The CDR3 DNA reads TGTGCCAGCAGTGATCCGGGACAGGGCGGTGAAAAACTGTTTTTT. Its translation: CASSDPGQGGEKLFF. The rearrangement uses TRBV27 and TRBJ1-4, with 9 bases fitting TRBD1. The CDR3 runs to 15 residues. The junction had 8 bases not matched to a gene; V was cut back by 5 bases and J by 7 bases. CDR1 and CDR2 from the germline V gene are MNHEY and SMNVEV (reference sequence).

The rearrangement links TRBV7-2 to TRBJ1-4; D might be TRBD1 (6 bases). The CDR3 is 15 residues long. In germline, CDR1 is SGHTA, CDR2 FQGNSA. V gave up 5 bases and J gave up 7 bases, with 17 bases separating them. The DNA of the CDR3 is TGTGCCAGCAGCACACCACCCCGGGGGGCTGAAAAACTGTTTTTT. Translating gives CASSTPPRGAEKLFF.

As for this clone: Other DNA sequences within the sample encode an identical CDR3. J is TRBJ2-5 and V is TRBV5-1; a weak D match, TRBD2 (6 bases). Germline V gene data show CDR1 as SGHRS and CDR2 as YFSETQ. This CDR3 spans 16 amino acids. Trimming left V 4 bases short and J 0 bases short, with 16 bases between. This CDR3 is CASSLVGGVHQETQYF. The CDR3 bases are TGCGCCAGCAGCCTGGTGGGGGGAGTTCACCAAGAGACCCAGTACTTC. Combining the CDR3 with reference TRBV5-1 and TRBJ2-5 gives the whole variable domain KAGVTQTPRYLIKTRGQQVTLSCSPISGHRSVSWYQQTPGQGLQFLFEYFSETQRNKGNFPGRFSGRQFSNSRSEMNVSTLELGDSALYLCASSLVGGVHQETQYFGPGTRLLVL.

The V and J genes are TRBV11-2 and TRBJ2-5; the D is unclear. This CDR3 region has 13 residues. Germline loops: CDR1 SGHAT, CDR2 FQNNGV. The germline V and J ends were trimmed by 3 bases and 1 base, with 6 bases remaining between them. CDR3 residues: CASSFGAQETQYF. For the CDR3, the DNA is TGTGCCAGCAGCTTCGGTGCCCAAGAGACCCAGTACTTC.

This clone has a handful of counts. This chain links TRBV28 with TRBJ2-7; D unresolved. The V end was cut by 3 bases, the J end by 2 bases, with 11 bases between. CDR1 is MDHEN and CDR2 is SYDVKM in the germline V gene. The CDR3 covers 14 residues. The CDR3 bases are TGTGCCAGCAGTTTGGCCCTGAACCCCTACGAGCAGTACTTC. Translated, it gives CASSLALNPYEQYF.